What follows is one T cell receptor (beta chain) and its context. The antigen remains undetermined. Researchers ran the PCR with 60 Vbeta and 13 Jbeta primers. Sequenced by immunoSEQ multiplex PCR; TCRdb stores in-frame clones only, minus some. Found here are 45,000 to 65,000 clones, roughly 84% of them singletons; the top ten hold under 3.5%. The sample comes from a study of cytomegalovirus exposure and HLA in healthy donors. Study conclusions and caveats: Follow-up analysis later connected one missense variant in DCLRE1C with trimming of TCR beta V- and J-genes.

CDR1 is SGHRS and CDR2 is YFSETQ in the germline V gene. The CDR3 runs 14 residues. With 1 base removed from V and 1 base from J, the gap between germline ends came to 9 bases. The receptor's source is a young woman in good health and CMV-seronegative. The chain has TRBV5-1 and TRBJ2-7, with D unresolved. Material for sequencing was PBMCs. This CDR3 is CASSLSPGSYEQYF. The CDR3 bases are TGCGCCAGCAGCTTGTCTCCGGGTTCCTACGAGCAGTACTTC.